Listed below are T cell receptor beta chains from one sample, sequenced in a study of beta chain features in type 1 diabetes. TCRdb's copy holds only in-frame clones and misses some; the assay was immunoSEQ multiplex PCR. The table has under 450,000 clones, around 14% seen once; the top ten hold under 0.04%. The sample was naive CD4+ T cells from blood. The receptor set was obtained from a man between 25 and 39 years old in good health. The CDR3 runs from the conserved cysteine through the conserved F or W. A D gene is named only where the DNA matches it firmly. Part of the rows lack a size; the others show once, few, many or a class for expanded clones.

J: TRBJ2-6; length: 16; size: .; D: .; V: TRBV4-3; CDR3: CASSQDPAAGANVLTF; DNA: TGCGCCAGCAGCCAAGATCCCGCGGCTGGGGCCAACGTCCTGACTTTC
J: TRBJ1-2; length: 16; size: .; D: .; V: TRBV5-6; CDR3: CASSPNPGQGNYGYTF; DNA: TGTGCCAGCAGCCCCAACCCGGGGCAGGGAAACTATGGCTACACCTTC
J: TRBJ2-3; length: 17; size: .; D: TRBD2; V: TRBV10-3; CDR3: CAISEIQRGYSGDTQYF; DNA: TGTGCCATCAGTGAGATCCAGCGGGGGTACAGTGGAGATACGCAGTATTTT
J: TRBJ1-1; length: 14; size: .; D: .; V: TRBV7-3; CDR3: CASSLAPGPTEAFF; DNA: TGTGCCAGCAGCTTAGCGCCGGGGCCCACTGAAGCTTTCTTT
J: TRBJ1-2; length: 13; size: .; D: .; V: TRBV7-8; CDR3: CASSLADIYGYTF; DNA: TGTGCCAGCAGCTTAGCTGATATCTATGGCTACACCTTC
J: TRBJ2-1; length: 16; size: few; D: TRBD2; V: TRBV9; CDR3: CASSVVAGVYLSEQFF; DNA: TGTGCCAGCAGCGTAGTGGCGGGAGTATATCTGAGTGAGCAGTTCTTC
J: TRBJ2-1; length: 16; size: few; D: .; V: TRBV2; CDR3: CASSILPGRRINEQFF; DNA: TGTGCCAGCAGTATTCTCCCGGGACGGAGAATCAATGAGCAGTTCTTC
J: TRBJ2-5; length: 11; size: few; D: .; V: TRBV20-1; CDR3: CSARVGGTQYF; DNA: TGCAGTGCTAGAGTGGGCGGGACCCAGTACTTC
J: TRBJ2-7; length: 14; size: few; D: .; V: TRBV9; CDR3: CASSKTGKDYEQYF; DNA: TGTGCCAGCAGTAAAACAGGGAAAGACTACGAGCAGTACTTC
J: TRBJ2-5; length: 12; size: few; D: TRBD1; V: TRBV10-3; CDR3: CAIRGTGETQYF; DNA: TGTGCCATCAGGGGGACAGGGGAGACCCAGTACTTC
J: TRBJ2-2; length: 16; size: few; D: .; V: TRBV13; CDR3: CASSSLGPPSPGELFF; DNA: TGTGCCAGCAGCTCCCTCGGACCCCCGTCCCCCGGGGAGCTGTTTTTT
J: TRBJ2-3; length: 13; size: few; D: .; V: TRBV4-2; CDR3: CASSQVGTDTQYF; DNA: TGTGCCAGCAGCCAAGTGGGAACAGATACGCAGTATTTT
J: TRBJ1-1; length: 12; size: .; D: .; V: TRBV6-1; CDR3: CASSWVRTEAFF; DNA: TGTGCCAGCAGTTGGGTGAGGACTGAAGCTTTCTTT
J: TRBJ2-6; length: 14; size: many; D: TRBD1; V: TRBV29-1; CDR3: CSVSGGSGANVLTF; DNA: TGCAGCGTTTCAGGGGGCTCTGGGGCCAACGTCCTGACTTTC
J: TRBJ2-1; length: 15; size: .; D: TRBD2; V: TRBV2; CDR3: CASSFLAGGPNEQFF; DNA: TGTGCCAGCAGTTTTCTAGCGGGGGGGCCTAATGAGCAGTTCTTC
J: TRBJ2-3; length: 16; size: .; D: TRBD2; V: TRBV4-1; CDR3: CASSPTTSGGEDTQYF; DNA: TGCGCCAGCAGCCCGACGACTAGCGGGGGGGAAGATACGCAGTATTTT
J: TRBJ1-1; length: 13; size: few; D: TRBD1; V: TRBV29-1; CDR3: CSVMTGANTEAFF; DNA: TGCAGCGTTATGACAGGGGCCAACACTGAAGCTTTCTTT
J: TRBJ2-4; length: 16; size: few; D: .; V: TRBV4-3; CDR3: CASSQDARPAKNIQYF; DNA: TGCGCCAGCAGCCAAGATGCACGCCCAGCCAAAAACATTCAGTACTTC
J: TRBJ2-3; length: 13; size: .; D: .; V: TRBV7-9; CDR3: CASSRTGTDTQYF; DNA: TGTGCCAGCAGCCGGACTGGCACAGATACGCAGTATTTT
J: TRBJ2-4; length: 15; size: .; D: .; V: TRBV7-8; CDR3: CASSLEVRNMDIQYF; DNA: TGTGCCAGCAGCTTAGAGGTCCGTAATATGGACATTCAGTACTTC
J: TRBJ1-5; length: 12; size: .; D: .; V: TRBV30; CDR3: CAWSFSNQPQHF; DNA: TGTGCCTGGAGTTTCAGCAATCAGCCCCAGCATTTT
J: TRBJ1-6; length: 15; size: .; D: TRBD1; V: TRBV7-9; CDR3: CASSLTGGDNSPLHF; DNA: TGTGCCAGCAGCTTAACAGGGGGCGACAATTCACCCCTCCACTTT
J: TRBJ2-2; length: 15; size: .; D: .; V: TRBV18; CDR3: CASSPMAKNTGELFF; DNA: TGTGCCAGCTCACCAATGGCAAAGAACACCGGGGAGCTGTTTTTT
J: TRBJ1-1; length: 13; size: .; D: .; V: TRBV5-6; CDR3: CASSTGANTEAFF; DNA: TGTGCCAGCAGTACGGGGGCCAACACTGAAGCTTTCTTT
J: TRBJ2-1; length: 14; size: few; D: .; V: TRBV4-2; CDR3: CASSQGAGSYEQFF; DNA: TGTGCCAGCAGCCAAGGGGCGGGCAGCTATGAGCAGTTCTTC
J: TRBJ1-2; length: 15; size: few; D: TRBD1; V: TRBV6-6; CDR3: CASSYRDRGNYGYTF; DNA: TGTGCCAGCAGTTATAGGGACAGGGGTAACTATGGCTACACCTTC
J: TRBJ2-3; length: 14; size: few; D: .; V: TRBV5-1; CDR3: CASSLVVITDTQYF; DNA: TGCGCCAGCAGCTTGGTTGTTATCACAGATACGCAGTATTTT
J: TRBJ2-5; length: 14; size: .; D: TRBD1; V: TRBV25-1; CDR3: CASSAWGQGPSQYF; DNA: TGTGCCAGCAGTGCGTGGGGACAGGGACCTTCCCAGTACTTC
J: TRBJ2-5; length: 15; size: .; D: .; V: TRBV6-6; CDR3: CASSYSSGGAGTQYF; DNA: TGTGCCAGCAGTTACTCGTCCGGCGGGGCCGGGACCCAGTACTTC
J: TRBJ2-7; length: 14; size: .; D: .; V: TRBV29-1; CDR3: CSVADRNGPYEQYF; DNA: TGCAGCGTCGCAGACAGGAATGGGCCCTACGAGCAGTACTTC
J: TRBJ2-5; length: 15; size: .; D: .; V: TRBV15; CDR3: CATSRAGTALGTQYF; DNA: TGTGCCACCAGCAGAGCTGGGACTGCGCTTGGGACCCAGTACTTC
J: TRBJ1-1; length: 14; size: .; D: TRBD1; V: TRBV5-4; CDR3: CASSLGTGMTEAFF; DNA: TGTGCCAGCAGCTTGGGGACAGGGATGACTGAAGCTTTCTTT
J: TRBJ2-3; length: 14; size: few; D: TRBD1; V: TRBV29-1; CDR3: CSVETGGHTDTQYF; DNA: TGCAGCGTTGAAACAGGGGGACACACAGATACGCAGTATTTT
J: TRBJ2-3; length: 14; size: few; D: TRBD2; V: TRBV27; CDR3: CASSRGLATDTQYF; DNA: TGTGCCAGCAGCCGTGGACTAGCCACAGATACGCAGTATTTT
J: TRBJ2-3; length: 15; size: few; D: TRBD2; V: TRBV5-4; CDR3: CASSIPGRRPDTQYF; DNA: TGTGCCAGCAGTATCCCCGGGAGGAGGCCAGATACGCAGTATTTT